The 8 T cell receptor beta chains reported below all come from one sample, sequenced in a study of T cells in localized non-small cell lung cancer (dated by TCRdb to 2018 to 2020). The protocol used for the library was the immunoSEQ multiplex PCR assay. Sourced from immuneACCESS, this table was stored by TCRdb with only in-frame sequences that have V and J called. A share of the clones is absent; for the studies checked, an unresolved V gene accounts for under half, and the remainder has no known explanation. The sample profile shows about 1,100 clones; 33% of them were found once. The ten biggest clones cover approximately 20% of the sample. The material sequenced was normal lung tissue next to the tumor, taken before any cancer treatment. The receptor set was obtained from a male donor at least 60 years old with stage I lung adenocarcinoma.

This clone came up once. The V gene is TRBV19, the J gene TRBJ1-5, with a possible D match to TRBD1 (5 bases). The germline gives CDR1 LNHDA, CDR2 SQIVND (reference sequence). Trimming removed 4 bases from V and 2 bases from J, with 12 bases in between. The CDR3 covers 15 residues. The CDR3 reads CASSTFDSRNQPQHF. The DNA for the CDR3 is TGTGCCAGTAGTACCTTCGACAGCCGCAATCAGCCCCAGCATTTT.

A few counts support this clone. The chain recombines TRBV9 with TRBJ2-7, with 7 bases identical to TRBD1. Germline V gene sequence: CDR1 SGDLS, CDR2 YYNGEE. V lost 3 bases and J lost 3; bases outside the gene matches: 12. There are 16 residues in the CDR3. CDR3 in amino acids: CASSGLPGTDLYEQYF. The CDR3 DNA reads TGTGCCAGCAGCGGACTTCCCGGGACAGACCTCTACGAGCAGTACTTC.

This clone was seen a single time. CDR3 nucleotides: TGTGCCAGCAGTCCGACCGGGACAGTTTACGAGCAGTACTTC. Translation: CASSPTGTVYEQYF. The rearrangement links TRBV28 to TRBJ2-7, with 7 bases that match TRBD1. CDR3 length: 14 residues. Per the germline V gene, CDR1 is MDHEN and CDR2 is SYDVKM. V trimming: 5 bases; J trimming: 4 bases; junction bases outside the gene matches: 8.

Relative to its sample, this clone is medium-sized. CDR3 residues: CASSQSGLAYNEQFF. CDR3 in DNA: TGCGCCAGCAGCCAGTCGGGACTGGCCTACAATGAGCAGTTCTTC. The chain joins TRBV4-1 to TRBJ2-1, with a weak D call TRBD2 (6 bases). The CDR3 has 15 residues. The germline V gene encodes CDR1 MGHRA and CDR2 YSYEKL. Trimming pared 3 bases from V and 2 bases from J, leaving 11 bases between.

The rearrangement links TRBV19 to TRBJ2-1; TRBD1 agrees at 8 bases. The CDR3 spans 15 residues. J was trimmed by 9 bases and V by 5 bases; bases with no gene match: 12. Germline assignment: CDR1 LNHDA and CDR2 SQIVND (reference sequence). The CDR3 reads CASSAGQGAVGEQFF. The CDR3 DNA reads TGTGCCAGTAGTGCGGGCCAGGGGGCTGTCGGTGAGCAGTTCTTC.

The chain links TRBV19 to TRBJ2-7; weak D call: TRBD1 (6 bases). Germline CDR1 reads LNHDA; CDR2 reads SQIVND (reference sequence). The V end was cut by 5 bases, the J end by 1 base, with 18 bases between. CDR3 length: 16 residues. CDR3 sequence (DNA): TGTGCCAGTAGTCCAGGCAGGACAGCGGCGTCCTACGAGCAGTACTTC. Translation: CASSPGRTAASYEQYF.

This clone was seen more than once but under ten times. The CDR3 spells CASSSLFNLTDTQYF. The CDR3 bases are TGTGCCAGCAGTTCCCTCTTCAACCTCACAGATACGCAGTATTTT. The rearrangement uses TRBV6-7 and TRBJ2-3, with unresolved D. TRBV6-7 is an open reading frame whose function is uncertain. The CDR3 has 15 amino acids. Trimming shortened V by 4 bases and J by 2 bases, and 13 bases separated the two germline ends.

This clone is medium-sized within its sample. This chain uses TRBV11-3 with TRBJ2-2, with D possibly matching TRBD2 (5 bases). Trimming took 1 base from V and 4 from J, leaving 13 bases between them. This CDR3 is 16 amino acids long. From germline, CDR1 is SGHNT and CDR2 YENEEA. The CDR3 DNA follows: TGTGCCAGCAGCTTAGTTGAGGGTACGGGCACCGGGGAGCTGTTTTTT. Translation: CASSLVEGTGTGELFF.